This T cell receptor beta chain was identified during a study of glioma-infiltrating T cells after dendritic cell vaccination (TCRdb year 2016). Context from the whole study: A cohort of roughly 15 glioblastoma patients from Phase I and II dendritic cell vaccination trials was included, of whom 9 were newly diagnosed and 6 had recurrent disease. Between the early 2000s and the early 2010s, patients were given autologous tumor lysate-pulsed dendritic cell vaccination. Survival after dendritic cell vaccination was correlated with TCR sequencing metrics, such as TIL content and the overlap between tumor and blood repertoires. The vaccine consisted of monocyte-derived dendritic cells cultured less than eight days with IL-4 and GM-CSF, then pulsed overnight with autologous tumor lysate. In glioblastoma patients vaccinated with dendritic cells, deep sequencing of TCR beta CDR3 regions served to measure tumor-infiltrating lymphocyte content and to compare repertoires between tumor and blood. Three intradermal dendritic cell vaccine injections were administered to patients at biweekly intervals in the arm below the axilla.

The sample's time point label is to be understood as: after dendritic cell vaccination, including at tumor progression/relapse. Patients were selected for having adequate residual fresh-frozen tumor tissue and more than two years of available survival data. Although molecular status otherwise differed among the glioblastoma patients, no patient had an isocitrate dehydrogenase mutation. PBMC collection took place before vaccination, two weeks after the third vaccination, and at tumor progression if progression occurred. Genomic DNA was extracted with the Qiagen DNeasy Blood extraction Kit. Overall study results and their limits: Higher estimated pretreatment TIL content predicted longer time to progression and overall survival after dendritic cell vaccination. TCR clonality showed no direct relationship with survival, which suggests that a diverse polyclonal response may be important. The TCR overlap response model with three groups was called speculative and said to need prospective validation. The cohort was small and heterogeneous, only a few patients had full blood and tumor sets, and even fewer had initial-recurrent tumor pairs.

This clone showed up just once. Its recognized antigen is unknown. Base qualities are missing; no much larger clone stands one base away. Inclusive of the bounding cysteine and phenylalanine, the CDR3 is 13 residues long. The retained sequence is limited to the CDR3, 39 bases, with the frame set at the first base. CDR1 and CDR2 (LGHNA, YSLEER) derive from the germline V gene. The junction shows trimming of 1 base on V and 4 bases on J, plus 5 bases between the germline ends. TCRB CDR3 regions were amplified from about 2 ug genomic DNA, or all available DNA if less, using the immunoSEQ assay. The multiplex PCR relied on 60 forward primers for TCR V beta segments and 13 reverse primers for J beta segments. To estimate reads per starting template, synthetic control templates were spiked into each sample at limiting dilution. The Illumina HiSeq System generated 87 bp sequencing reads. As for the original processing: PCR and sequencing errors were removed by a nearest neighbor algorithm that merged closely related sequences. TCR overlap was measured as the percentage of unique tumor TCR beta sequences also present in the same patient's peripheral blood. Here the immuneACCESS table is served through TCRdb, limited to in-frame sequences with V and J called. Missing clones are a known gap in these copies; in checked studies unresolved V genes cover under half, and the rest lacks a known reason. Clone size and the V and J calls come from that table; the DNA yielded D and trimming. This sample lists roughly 62,000 clones; around 85% were detected once. The ten largest clones add up to about a sixth of the sample.

The source was blood, collected after dendritic cell vaccination. Recombination connected TRBV4-3 to TRBJ1-5; the D gene assignment is ambiguous. The sequence was obtained from a human donor with glioblastoma. The DNA sequence reads TGCGCCAGCAGCCAAGGCCTAAATCAGCCCCAGCATTTT. This translates into CASSQGLNQPQHF.